This T cell receptor beta chain was recovered during a study of blood T cell repertoires in COVID-19. Study-level background: The United States, Italy and Spain provided the acute and convalescent COVID-19 samples.

In this sample, this clone turned up a few times. Repertoires were generated with immunoSEQ multiplex PCR, while TCRdb's copy carries only in-frame clones and drops some. The table lists more than 55,000 clones, 80% to 85% of them singletons, with 8.5% to 10% in the top ten. CDR1 is LNHNV and CDR2 is YYDKDF in the germline V gene (reference sequence). The V gene end was trimmed by 0 bases and the J gene end by 7 bases; junction bases not matched to a gene: 6. The CDR3 has 15 residues. The clonotype comes from an elderly woman with acute or convalescent COVID-19. This chain joins TRBV15 and TRBJ2-7; 10 positions agree with TRBD1. Source material: peripheral blood. The CDR3 here is CATSRELSGQGEQYF. CDR3 nucleotides: TGTGCCACCAGCAGAGAGCTCTCGGGACAGGGGGAGCAGTACTTC.